A selection of T cell receptor beta chains follows, all from one sample in a study of blood T cell repertoires in COVID-19. Profiled with immunoSEQ multiplex PCR; TCRdb holds only in-frame clones, not every one. The sample has hundreds of thousands of clones, roughly nine tenths seen once. The sequenced material came from peripheral blood. The receptors were gathered from a woman between 25 and 40 years old with COVID-19, enrolled during active disease. CDR3s include the opening cysteine and the closing phenylalanine or tryptophan.

j_call: TRBJ1-5; v_call: TRBV27; cdr3_aa: CASTIALVLRGQPQHF
j_call: TRBJ2-5; v_call: TRBV10-3; cdr3_aa: CAISGLRGTQYF
j_call: TRBJ1-1; v_call: TRBV7-9; cdr3_aa: CASSLGGAHTEAFF
j_call: TRBJ1-1; v_call: TRBV29-1; cdr3_aa: CSVERDTEAFF
j_call: TRBJ2-2; v_call: TRBV6-2/TRBV6-3; cdr3_aa: CASSSVGGELFF
j_call: TRBJ1-1; v_call: TRBV9; cdr3_aa: CASSVAPALQGTEAFF
j_call: TRBJ1-1; v_call: TRBV19; cdr3_aa: CASRDGAAGEAFF
j_call: TRBJ1-1; v_call: TRBV30; cdr3_aa: CAWSARGLGTEAFF
j_call: TRBJ1-1; v_call: TRBV11-3; cdr3_aa: CASSLVTGGTEAFF
j_call: TRBJ2-1; v_call: TRBV6-4; cdr3_aa: CASSDEPHSGGALHEQFF
j_call: TRBJ1-1; v_call: TRBV29-1; cdr3_aa: CSPLVLGSTEAFF
j_call: TRBJ1-1; v_call: TRBV25-1; cdr3_aa: CASSGGQGGTEAFF
j_call: TRBJ1-6; v_call: TRBV19; cdr3_aa: CASSDRGSYNSPLHF
j_call: TRBJ1-6; v_call: TRBV3-1/TRBV3-2; cdr3_aa: CASSRRTGDFLNYNSPLHF
j_call: TRBJ1-6; v_call: TRBV9; cdr3_aa: CASSAAGGYNSPLHF
j_call: TRBJ1-1; v_call: TRBV4-1; cdr3_aa: CASSQEGGVGLNTEAFF
j_call: TRBJ1-2; v_call: TRBV24-1; cdr3_aa: CATSTGVGGYTF
j_call: TRBJ1-2; v_call: TRBV28; cdr3_aa: CASSLTNSGTEIYYGYTF
j_call: TRBJ2-1; v_call: TRBV5-6; cdr3_aa: CASSLGGGEQFF
j_call: TRBJ2-5; v_call: TRBV19; cdr3_aa: CASSMIDRQQETQYF
j_call: TRBJ1-2; v_call: TRBV28; cdr3_aa: CASSLGHRPVYGYTF
j_call: TRBJ1-5; v_call: TRBV7-8; cdr3_aa: CASSLDRVGQPQHF
j_call: TRBJ1-4; v_call: TRBV6-6; cdr3_aa: CASRPGGQNNEKLFF
j_call: TRBJ1-2; v_call: TRBV11-2; cdr3_aa: CASSLGTGFGYTF
j_call: TRBJ1-2; v_call: TRBV19; cdr3_aa: CASGGSRGRDGYTF
j_call: TRBJ2-6; v_call: TRBV2; cdr3_aa: CASTRSSGANVLTF
j_call: TRBJ1-1; v_call: TRBV2; cdr3_aa: CASTGGSGGDSEAFF
j_call: TRBJ2-1; v_call: TRBV5-1; cdr3_aa: CASSVGGTSSNEQFF
j_call: TRBJ1-1; v_call: TRBV7-9; cdr3_aa: CASSSEGDRVSTEAFF
j_call: TRBJ2-5; v_call: TRBV7-7; cdr3_aa: CASSFSQQETQYF
j_call: TRBJ1-5; v_call: TRBV6-5; cdr3_aa: CASTQGGNQPQHF
j_call: TRBJ2-3; v_call: TRBV27; cdr3_aa: CASASYGSTDTQYF
j_call: TRBJ1-2; v_call: TRBV27; cdr3_aa: CASSLTDSNYGYTF
j_call: TRBJ1-2; v_call: TRBV2; cdr3_aa: CASSEEVGGVGYGYTF
j_call: TRBJ1-2; v_call: TRBV3-1/TRBV3-2; cdr3_aa: CASSRTGGIYGYTF
j_call: TRBJ1-3; v_call: TRBV4-1; cdr3_aa: CASSQQGFSAGNTIYF
j_call: TRBJ2-5; v_call: TRBV11-2; cdr3_aa: CASSLGFGTGPQETQYF
j_call: TRBJ2-5; v_call: TRBV11-3; cdr3_aa: CASSLGVRFQETQYF
j_call: TRBJ2-5; v_call: TRBV5-1; cdr3_aa: CASSLRDTQETQYF
j_call: TRBJ2-7; v_call: TRBV13; cdr3_aa: CASSYGLVTYEQYF
j_call: TRBJ1-2; v_call: TRBV2; cdr3_aa: CASTAESRPLRYTF
j_call: TRBJ1-2; v_call: TRBV19; cdr3_aa: CASSSGQEDYGYTF
j_call: TRBJ1-2; v_call: TRBV19; cdr3_aa: CASSRGQRQFNYGYTF
j_call: TRBJ2-3; v_call: TRBV4-1; cdr3_aa: CASSQERGAGGSTDTQYF
j_call: TRBJ1-5; v_call: TRBV27; cdr3_aa: CASSLAGYNQPQHF
j_call: TRBJ1-1; v_call: TRBV28; cdr3_aa: CASSWRPPEAFF
j_call: TRBJ2-5; v_call: TRBV5-1; cdr3_aa: CASSGLRETQYF
j_call: TRBJ1-1; v_call: TRBV30; cdr3_aa: CAWAWSRDTEAFF
j_call: TRBJ1-2; v_call: TRBV10-1; cdr3_aa: CASSEFRVRYGYTF